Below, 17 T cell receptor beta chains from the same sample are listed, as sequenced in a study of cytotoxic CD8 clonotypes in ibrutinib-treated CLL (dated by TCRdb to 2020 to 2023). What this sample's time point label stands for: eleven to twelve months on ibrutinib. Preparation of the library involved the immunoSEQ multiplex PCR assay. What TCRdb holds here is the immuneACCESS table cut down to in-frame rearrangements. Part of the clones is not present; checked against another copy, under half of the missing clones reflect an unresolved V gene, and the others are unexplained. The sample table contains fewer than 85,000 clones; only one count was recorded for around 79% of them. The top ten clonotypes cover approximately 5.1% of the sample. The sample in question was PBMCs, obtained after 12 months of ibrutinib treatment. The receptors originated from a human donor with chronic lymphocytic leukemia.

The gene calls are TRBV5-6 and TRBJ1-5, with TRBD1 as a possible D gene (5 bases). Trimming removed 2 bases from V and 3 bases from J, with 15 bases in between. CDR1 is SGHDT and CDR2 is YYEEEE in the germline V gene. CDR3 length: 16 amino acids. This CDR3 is CASSFGGASYNQPQHF. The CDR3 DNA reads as TGTGCCAGCAGCTTTGGAGGGGCCTCGTACAATCAGCCCCAGCATTTT.

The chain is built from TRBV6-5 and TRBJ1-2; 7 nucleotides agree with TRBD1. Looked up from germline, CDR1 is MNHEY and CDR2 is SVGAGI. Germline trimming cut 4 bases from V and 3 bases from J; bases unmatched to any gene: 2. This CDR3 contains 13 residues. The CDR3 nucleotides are TGTGCCAGCAGTTGGGGGACAGACTATGGCTACACCTTC. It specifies CASSWGTDYGYTF.

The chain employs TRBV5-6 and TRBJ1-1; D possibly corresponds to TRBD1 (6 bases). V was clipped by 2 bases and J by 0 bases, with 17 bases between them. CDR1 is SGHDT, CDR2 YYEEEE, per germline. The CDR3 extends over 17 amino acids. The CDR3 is CASSFLPGTRMNTEAFF. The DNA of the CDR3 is TGTGCCAGCAGCTTCCTCCCCGGGACAAGGATGAACACTGAAGCTTTCTTT.

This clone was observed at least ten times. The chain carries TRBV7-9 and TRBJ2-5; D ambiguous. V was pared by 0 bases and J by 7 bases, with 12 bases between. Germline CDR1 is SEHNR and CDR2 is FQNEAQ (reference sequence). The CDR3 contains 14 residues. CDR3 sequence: CASSLASTWGTQYF. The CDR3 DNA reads TGTGCCAGCAGCTTAGCGTCGACATGGGGGACCCAGTACTTC.

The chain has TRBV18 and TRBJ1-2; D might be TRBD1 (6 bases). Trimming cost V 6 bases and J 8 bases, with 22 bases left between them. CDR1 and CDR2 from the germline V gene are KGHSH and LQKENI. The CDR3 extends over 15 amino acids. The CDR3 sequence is CASSPTSQGEIGYTF. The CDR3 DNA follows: TGTGCCAGCTCCCCGACCTCACAGGGCGAGATCGGCTACACCTTC. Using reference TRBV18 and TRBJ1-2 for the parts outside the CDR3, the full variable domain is NAGVMQNPRHLVRRRGQEARLRCSPMKGHSHVYWYRQLPEEGLKFMVYLQKENIIDESGMPKERFSAEFPKEGPSILRIQQVVRGDSAAYFCASSPTSQGEIGYTFGSGTRLTVV.

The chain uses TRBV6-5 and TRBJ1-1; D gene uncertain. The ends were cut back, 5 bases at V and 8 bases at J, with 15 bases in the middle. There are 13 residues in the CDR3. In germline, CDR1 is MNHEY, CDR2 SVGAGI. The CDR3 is CASSTLFATEAFF. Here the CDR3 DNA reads TGTGCCAGCAGTACCCTCTTTGCCACCGAAGCTTTCTTT.

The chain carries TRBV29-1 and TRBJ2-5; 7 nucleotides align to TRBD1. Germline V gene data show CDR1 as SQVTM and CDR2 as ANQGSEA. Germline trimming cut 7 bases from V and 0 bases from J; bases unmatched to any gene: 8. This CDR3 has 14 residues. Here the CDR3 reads CSARGWTHQETQYF. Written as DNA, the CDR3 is TGCAGCGCCAGGGGGTGGACTCACCAAGAGACCCAGTACTTC.

CDR3 in DNA: TGTGCCATCAGTGAGTCCGGGCGGCAGGGCGGGGGTACGCAGTATTTT. Residues: CAISESGRQGGGTQYF. V is TRBV10-3 and J is TRBJ2-3; 7 bases are shared with TRBD2. The CDR3 extends over 16 amino acids. V lost 0 bases to trimming and J lost 8 bases; unmatched junction nucleotides: 11. The V gene's germline CDR1 is ENHRY and CDR2 SYGVKD.

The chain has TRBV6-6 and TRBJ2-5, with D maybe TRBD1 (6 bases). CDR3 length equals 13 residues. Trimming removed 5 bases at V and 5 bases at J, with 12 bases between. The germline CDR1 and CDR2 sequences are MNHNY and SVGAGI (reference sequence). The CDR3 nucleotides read TGTGCCAGCAGTCACCCAACAGGGGAGACCCAGTACTTC. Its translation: CASSHPTGETQYF.

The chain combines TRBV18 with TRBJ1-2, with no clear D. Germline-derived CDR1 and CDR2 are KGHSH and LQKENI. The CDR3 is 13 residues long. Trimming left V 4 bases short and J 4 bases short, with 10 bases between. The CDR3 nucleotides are TGTGCCAGCTCACGGACGGACGGCTATGGCTACACCTTC. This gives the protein CASSRTDGYGYTF.

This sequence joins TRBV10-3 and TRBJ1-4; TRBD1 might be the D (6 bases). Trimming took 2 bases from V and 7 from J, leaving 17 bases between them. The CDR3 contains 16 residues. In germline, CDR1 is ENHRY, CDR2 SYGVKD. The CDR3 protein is CAISEAPGGAGEKLFF. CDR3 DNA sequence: TGTGCCATCAGTGAGGCCCCGGGGGGCGCGGGTGAAAAACTGTTTTTT.

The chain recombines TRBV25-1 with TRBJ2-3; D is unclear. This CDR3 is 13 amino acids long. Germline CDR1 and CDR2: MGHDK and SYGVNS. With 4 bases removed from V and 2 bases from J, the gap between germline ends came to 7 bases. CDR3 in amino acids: CASSGRYTDTQYF. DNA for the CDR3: TGTGCCAGCAGTGGCCGATACACAGATACGCAGTATTTT.

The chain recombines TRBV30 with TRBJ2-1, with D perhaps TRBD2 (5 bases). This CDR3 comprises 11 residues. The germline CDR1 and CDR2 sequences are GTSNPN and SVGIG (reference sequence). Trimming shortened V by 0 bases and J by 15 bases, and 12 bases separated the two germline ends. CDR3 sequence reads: CAWSVREVGFF. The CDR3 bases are TGTGCCTGGAGTGTACGGGAAGTGGGGTTCTTC.

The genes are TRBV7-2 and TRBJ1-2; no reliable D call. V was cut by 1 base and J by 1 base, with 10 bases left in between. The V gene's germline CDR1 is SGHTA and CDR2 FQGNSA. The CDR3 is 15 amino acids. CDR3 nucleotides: TGTGCCAGCAGCTTAGGGGCAGGACTTAACTATGGCTACACCTTC. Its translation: CASSLGAGLNYGYTF. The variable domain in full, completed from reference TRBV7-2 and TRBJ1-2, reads GAGVSQSPSNKVTEKGKDVELRCDPISGHTALYWYRQSLGQGLEFLIYFQGNSAPDKSGLPSDRFSAERTGGSVSTLTIQRTQQEDSAVYLCASSLGAGLNYGYTFGSGTRLTVV.

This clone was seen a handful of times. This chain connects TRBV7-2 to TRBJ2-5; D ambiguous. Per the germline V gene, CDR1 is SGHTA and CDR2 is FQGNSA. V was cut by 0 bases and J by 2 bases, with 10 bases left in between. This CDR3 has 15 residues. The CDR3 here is CASSLAGNYQETQYF. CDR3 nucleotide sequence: TGTGCCAGCAGCTTAGCGGGGAACTATCAAGAGACCCAGTACTTC.

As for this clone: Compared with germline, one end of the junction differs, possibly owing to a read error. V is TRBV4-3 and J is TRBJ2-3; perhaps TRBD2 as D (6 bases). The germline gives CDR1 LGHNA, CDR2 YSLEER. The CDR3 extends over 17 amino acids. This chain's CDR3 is CASSQAYRSSGAQIRSW. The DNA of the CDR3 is TGCGCCAGCAGCCAAGCCTACCGGAGTAGCGGCGCACAGATACGCAGTTGG.

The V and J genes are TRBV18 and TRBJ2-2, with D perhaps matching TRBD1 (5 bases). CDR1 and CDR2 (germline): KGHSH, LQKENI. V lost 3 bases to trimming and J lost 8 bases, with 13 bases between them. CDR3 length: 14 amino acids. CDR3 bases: TGTGCCAGCTCACCGCAGGGTACCTCGGGGGAGCTGTTTTTT. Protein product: CASSPQGTSGELFF.